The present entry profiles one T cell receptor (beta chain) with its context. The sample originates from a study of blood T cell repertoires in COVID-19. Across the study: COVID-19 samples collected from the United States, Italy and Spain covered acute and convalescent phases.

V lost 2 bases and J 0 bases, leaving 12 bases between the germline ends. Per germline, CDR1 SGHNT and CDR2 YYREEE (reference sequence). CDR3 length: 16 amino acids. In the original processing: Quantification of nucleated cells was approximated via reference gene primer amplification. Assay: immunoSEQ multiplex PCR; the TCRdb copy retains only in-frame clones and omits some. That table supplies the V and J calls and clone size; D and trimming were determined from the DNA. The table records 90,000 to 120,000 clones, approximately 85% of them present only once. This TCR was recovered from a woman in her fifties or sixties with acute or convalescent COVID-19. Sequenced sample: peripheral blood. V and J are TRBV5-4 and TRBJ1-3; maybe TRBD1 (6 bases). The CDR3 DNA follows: TGTGCCAGCAGCTTAGGAGCCAGGGGCTCTGGAAACACCATATATTTT. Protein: CASSLGARGSGNTIYF. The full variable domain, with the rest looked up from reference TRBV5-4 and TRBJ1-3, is ETGVTQSPTHLIKTRGQQVTLRCSSQSGHNTVSWYQQALGQGPQFIFQYYREEENGRGNFPPRFSGLQFPNYSSELNVNALELDDSALYLCASSLGARGSGNTIYFGEGSWLTVV.